The clone carrying this T cell receptor beta chain is a singleton in its sample. In TCRdb, the 5' RACE reads were re-called with MiXCR into one record per CDR3 protein. The data show hundreds of thousands of distinct CDR3 sequences, around 20% seen once. The sample belongs to a study of identical twins. V was clipped by 0 bases and J by 8 bases, with 6 bases between them. This CDR3 has 13 residues. CDR1 is SGDLS and CDR2 is YYNGEE in the germline V gene. These data were also reused for a study on T cells expressing NK-cell markers. That source reports: The leading position in the CD3+CD56-NKG2C+ fraction of a handful of donors also went to these clonotypes.

This chain uses TRBV9 with TRBJ1-6, with D unclear. Sequenced material: PBMCs. The clonotype was recovered from a woman aged 18-35 years in good health. The CDR3 protein is CASSVAEYSPLHF. CDR3 in DNA: TGTGCCAGCAGCGTAGCTGAGTATTCACCCCTCCACTTT.